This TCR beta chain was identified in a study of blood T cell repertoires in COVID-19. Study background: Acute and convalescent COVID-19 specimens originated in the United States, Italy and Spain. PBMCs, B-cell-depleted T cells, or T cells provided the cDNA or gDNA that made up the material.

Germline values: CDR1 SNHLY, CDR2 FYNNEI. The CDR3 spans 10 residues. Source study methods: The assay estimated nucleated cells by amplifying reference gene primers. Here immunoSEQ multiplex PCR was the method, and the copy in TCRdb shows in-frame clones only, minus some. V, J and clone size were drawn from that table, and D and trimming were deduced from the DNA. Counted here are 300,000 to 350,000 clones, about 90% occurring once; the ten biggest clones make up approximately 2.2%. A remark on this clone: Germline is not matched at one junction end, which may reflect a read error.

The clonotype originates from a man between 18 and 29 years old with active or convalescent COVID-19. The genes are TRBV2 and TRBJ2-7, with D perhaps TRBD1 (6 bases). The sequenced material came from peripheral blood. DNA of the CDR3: TGTGCCAGCCTCGAGGGGGTGACCTTCTTC. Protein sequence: CASLEGVTFF.